This T cell receptor beta chain was sequenced in a study of blood T cell repertoires in COVID-19. Study overall: Material from acute and convalescent COVID-19 was sourced from the United States, Italy and Spain.

V lost 8 bases and J lost 0; bases outside the gene matches: 6. The CDR3 totals 15 residues. The germline V gene encodes CDR1 LNHDA and CDR2 SQIVND (reference sequence). Original processing notes: Reference gene primers were amplified, and this amplification served to estimate nucleated cell counts. Clones were sequenced by immunoSEQ multiplex PCR, and TCRdb holds only the in-frame ones, with some missing. The V and J calls and clone size are taken from that table; D and trimming were inferred from the DNA. The sample contains 150,000 to 200,000 clones, about nine tenths of which appear only once. The chain employs TRBV19 and TRBJ2-2; 7 bases agree with TRBD2. This sequence originates from a woman aged 55 to 70 with COVID-19, enrolled during active disease. Input material: peripheral blood. The CDR3 loop reads CASGGERTNTGELFF. The CDR3 DNA reads TGTGCCAGTGGGGGGGAGCGGACGAACACCGGGGAGCTGTTTTTT.